One and the same sample provided the 8 T cell receptor beta chains below, sequenced in a study of cytomegalovirus exposure and HLA in healthy donors. PCR amplification relied on 60 Vbeta primers (plus 13 Jbeta primers). Some clones are missing from TCRdb's copy, which holds only in-frame ones; the method was immunoSEQ multiplex PCR. This table holds approximately 170,000 clones, roughly 67% found once. Input material: PBMCs. The receptors derive from a woman younger than 30 in good health and CMV-seropositive.

The gene calls are TRBV6-1 and TRBJ1-2; 9 positions match TRBD1. The V gene end was trimmed by 6 bases and the J gene end by 4 bases; junction bases not matched to a gene: 6. Per germline, CDR1 MNHNS and CDR2 SASEGT. The length of the CDR3 is 14 residues. CDR3 protein: CASRGTGLLYGYTF. The CDR3, as DNA: TGTGCCAGCAGGGGGACAGGGTTGCTCTATGGCTACACCTTC.

This rearrangement joins TRBV7-2 to TRBJ1-1; perhaps TRBD1 as D (6 bases). V gave up 3 bases and J gave up 4 bases, with 9 bases separating them. This CDR3 has 13 amino acids. Germline CDR1 SGHTA, CDR2 FQGNSA. The CDR3 is CASSFYRVTEAFF. Here the CDR3 DNA reads TGTGCCAGCAGCTTCTACAGGGTCACTGAAGCTTTCTTT.

The CDR3 DNA reads TGTGCCTGGAGTAATACCGGGACAGATTACGAGCAGTACTTC. This gives the protein CAWSNTGTDYEQYF. The chain uses TRBV30 and TRBJ2-7, with 7 bases aligning to TRBD1. V trimming: 2 bases; J trimming: 4 bases; junction bases outside the gene matches: 8. CDR3 size: 14 residues. The germline CDR1 and CDR2 sequences are GTSNPN and SVGIG (reference sequence).

The chain has TRBV7-2 and TRBJ1-5; a weak D match, TRBD1 (6 bases). CDR3 size: 12 residues. CDR1 is SGHTA and CDR2 is FQGNSA in the germline V gene. V was trimmed by 5 bases and J by 7 bases, leaving 9 bases between them. The DNA for the CDR3 is TGTGCCAGCAGCCCGGACAGACAGCCCCAGCATTTT. This translates into CASSPDRQPQHF.

V usage is TRBV27 and J usage is TRBJ2-2, with TRBD2 matching 11 bases. The CDR3 spans 19 residues. V gave up 3 bases and J gave up 0 bases; unmatched junction bases: 9. CDR1 and CDR2 (germline): MNHEY, SMNVEV (reference sequence). CDR3 sequence: CASSLTGLADRTNTGELFF. Written as DNA, the CDR3 is TGTGCCAGCAGTTTGACGGGACTAGCGGACCGAACGAACACCGGGGAGCTGTTTTTT.

Comment on this clone: Distinct nucleotide sequences in the sample also encode this CDR3. This chain connects TRBV2 to TRBJ2-1; 8 nucleotides align to TRBD2. The V and J ends lost 6 bases and 5 bases, in that order; junction bases with no gene match: 6. The CDR3 has 14 amino acids. Germline assignment: CDR1 SNHLY and CDR2 FYNNEI. The CDR3 loop is CASSGGGPHNEQFF. CDR3 DNA: TGTGCCAGCAGCGGCGGGGGGCCACACAATGAGCAGTTCTTC.

This chain connects TRBV5-1 to TRBJ2-5; tentative D call: TRBD2 (5 bases). The assigned J gene may be wrong: the sequence end matches TRBJ2-7 better. The CDR3 loop spans 15 amino acids. CDR1 is SGHRS and CDR2 is YFSETQ in the germline V gene. The CDR3 here is CASSHSTGLDREQYF. In nucleotides, the CDR3 is TGCGCCAGCAGCCATAGTACCGGACTGGATCGCGAGCAGTACTTC.

The J gene is TRBJ2-2, the V gene TRBV25-1; D may be TRBD2 (6 bases). Germline lookup yields CDR1 MGHDK and CDR2 SYGVNS. CDR3 size: 16 residues. V lost 7 bases and J lost 6, with 21 bases in between. The CDR3 DNA reads TGTGCCAGCACCCCGGGGGACCGCCCGCGTTCCGGGGAGCTGTTTTTT. Its protein product is CASTPGDRPRSGELFF.